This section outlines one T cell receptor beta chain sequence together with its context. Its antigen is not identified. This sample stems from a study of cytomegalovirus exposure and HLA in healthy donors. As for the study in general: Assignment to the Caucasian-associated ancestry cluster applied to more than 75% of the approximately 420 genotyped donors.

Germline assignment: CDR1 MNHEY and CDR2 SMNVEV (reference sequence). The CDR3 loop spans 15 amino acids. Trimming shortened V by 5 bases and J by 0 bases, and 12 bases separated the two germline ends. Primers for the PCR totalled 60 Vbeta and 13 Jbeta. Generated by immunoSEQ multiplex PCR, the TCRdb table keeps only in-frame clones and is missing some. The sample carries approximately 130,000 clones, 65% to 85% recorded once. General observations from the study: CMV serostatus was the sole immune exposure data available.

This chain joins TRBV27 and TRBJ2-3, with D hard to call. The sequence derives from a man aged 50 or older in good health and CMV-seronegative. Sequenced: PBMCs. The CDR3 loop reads CASSTLDTSTDTQYF. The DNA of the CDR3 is TGTGCCAGCAGTACCTTAGACACTAGCACAGATACGCAGTATTTT.